These 21 T cell receptor beta chains were sequenced from one sample in a study of OX40 agonist ivuxolimab in advanced cancers. TCRdb's copy holds only in-frame clones and misses some; the assay was immunoSEQ multiplex PCR. The sample shows 70,000 to 85,000 clones, 80% to 90% of them seen only once. The sample in question was CD4+ or CD8+ T cells sorted from blood, obtained in a trial of the OX40 agonist ivuxolimab. Receptors originate from an adult with an advanced solid tumor such as melanoma, head and neck, liver or kidney cancer.

The rearrangement uses TRBV19 and TRBJ1-5; no definite D call. Germline CDR1 reads LNHDA; CDR2 reads SQIVND (reference sequence). The germline V and J ends were trimmed by 1 base and 0 bases, with 13 bases remaining between them. This CDR3 region has 17 residues. CDR3 sequence (DNA): TGTGCCAGTAGTATAGTACGCCGCAGGTCTAGCAATCAGCCCCAGCATTTT. Translated: CASSIVRRRSSNQPQHF. Looking up the rest from reference TRBV19 and TRBJ1-5 gives the full variable domain: DGGITQSPKYLFRKEGQNVTLSCEQNLNHDAMYWYRQDPGQGLRLIYYSQIVNDFQKGDIAEGYSVSREKKESFPLTVTSAQKNPTAFYLCASSIVRRRSSNQPQHFGDGTRLSIL.

This sequence joins TRBV15 and TRBJ2-7; TRBD1 agrees at 8 bases. This CDR3 has 16 residues. V shed 1 base, J shed 1 base, and the junction held 6 bases outside the gene matches. CDR1 and CDR2 (germline): LNHNV, YYDKDF (reference sequence). The CDR3 region has the DNA TGTGCCACCAGCAGAGCCGGACAGGGTTGGTCCTACGAGCAGTACTTC. It specifies CATSRAGQGWSYEQYF.

The chain carries TRBV28 and TRBJ1-5; possible D gene TRBD1, 5 bases. The CDR3 runs to 16 residues. Germline-derived CDR1 and CDR2 are MDHEN and SYDVKM. V was pared by 2 bases and J by 6 bases, with 17 bases between. In DNA form, the CDR3 reads TGTGCCAGCAGTTTACGGGGCCAGGGCGGAGTTCAGCCCCAGCATTTT. This translates into CASSLRGQGGVQPQHF.

The J gene is TRBJ2-1, the V gene TRBV7-2; 8 bases fit TRBD2. The CDR3 runs 15 residues. The V and J ends lost 3 bases and 3 bases, in that order; junction bases with no gene match: 4. Germline assignment: CDR1 SGHTA and CDR2 FQGNSA. The chain's CDR3 is CASSFGTSFYNEQFF. CDR3 DNA sequence: TGTGCCAGCAGCTTCGGGACTAGTTTCTACAATGAGCAGTTCTTC.

The V call is TRBV5-1, the J call TRBJ2-1, with 7 bases that match TRBD1. CDR1 SGHRS and CDR2 YFSETQ come from the germline V gene. This CDR3 contains 16 residues. Germline trimming cut 6 bases from V and 3 bases from J; bases unmatched to any gene: 12. CDR3 in amino acids: CASTSPPGQLYNEQFF. CDR3 coding DNA: TGCGCCAGCACCTCCCCGCCGGGACAGCTCTACAATGAGCAGTTCTTC.

The CDR3 reads CASKNRDPGRATEAFF. The CDR3 DNA reads as TGTGCCAGTAAAAACCGGGACCCGGGGCGTGCCACTGAAGCTTTCTTT. The rearrangement joins TRBV19 to TRBJ1-1; maybe TRBD1 (5 bases). V lost 7 bases, J lost 4 bases, and 22 bases lay in between. CDR1 and CDR2 (germline): LNHDA, SQIVND (reference sequence). CDR3 length: 16 residues. Variable domain in full (rest from reference TRBV19 and TRBJ1-1): DGGITQSPKYLFRKEGQNVTLSCEQNLNHDAMYWYRQDPGQGLRLIYYSQIVNDFQKGDIAEGYSVSREKKESFPLTVTSAQKNPTAFYLCASKNRDPGRATEAFFGQGTRLTVV.

This chain links TRBV11-2 with TRBJ1-5; 7 nucleotides line up with TRBD1. Germline lookup yields CDR1 SGHAT and CDR2 FQNNGV. This CDR3 is built from 15 residues. Trimming removed 5 bases from V and 3 bases from J; junction bases left unmatched: 7. The CDR3 DNA sequence: TGTGCCAGCAGCGTTACAGGGGTCCCCAATCAGCCCCAGCATTTT. As protein: CASSVTGVPNQPQHF.

The chain joins TRBV7-6 to TRBJ1-3; D call uncertain. Germline V lookup: CDR1 SGHVS, CDR2 FNYEAQ. The V end lost 1 base, the J end lost 4 bases, and 11 bases lay between the germline ends. The CDR3 runs to 15 residues. Here the CDR3 DNA reads TGTGCCAGCAGCTTAGAAGCATATCCCGGAAACACCATATATTTT. Its translation is CASSLEAYPGNTIYF.

This chain joins TRBV16 and TRBJ2-3, with D maybe TRBD1 (6 bases). Germline V gene lookup returns CDR1 KGHSY and CDR2 FQNENV. This CDR3 contains 17 residues. Trimming cost V 6 bases and J 0 bases, with 19 bases left between them. This CDR3 reads CASSLRVNRVSTDTQYF. Written as DNA, the CDR3 is TGTGCCAGCAGTCTGAGGGTCAACAGGGTGAGCACAGATACGCAGTATTTT. Full variable domain (missing parts from reference TRBV16 and TRBJ2-3): GEEVAQTPKHLVRGEGQKAKLYCAPIKGHSYVFWYQQVLKNEFKFLISFQNENVFDETGMPKERFSAKCLPNSPCSLEIQATKLEDSAVYFCASSLRVNRVSTDTQYFGPGTRLTVL.

The chain joins TRBV6-5 to TRBJ2-3; either TRBD1 or TRBD2 may supply D (6 bases each). V lost 2 bases to trimming and J lost 4 bases, with 10 bases between them. CDR1 is MNHEY and CDR2 is SVGAGI in the germline V gene. The CDR3 loop spans 14 amino acids. CDR3 DNA sequence: TGTGCCAGCAGTTACACGGGGGCGGCAGATACGCAGTATTTT. Translated, it gives CASSYTGAADTQYF.

J is TRBJ2-3 and V is TRBV6-5; weak D call: TRBD2 (5 bases). V was pared by 6 bases and J by 0 bases, with 13 bases between. The germline CDR1 and CDR2 sequences are MNHEY and SVGAGI. This CDR3 comprises 15 residues. The CDR3 DNA is TGTGCCAGCAGGATTTCGGGGTTTAGCACAGATACGCAGTATTTT. As protein: CASRISGFSTDTQYF.

The CDR3 reads CASSRTGGGYGYTF. CDR3 sequence (DNA): TGTGCCAGTAGTAGAACAGGGGGAGGCTACGGCTACACCTTC. J is TRBJ1-2 and V is TRBV19, with 8 bases identical to TRBD1. CDR1 LNHDA and CDR2 SQIVND come from the germline V gene (reference sequence). V lost 4 bases and J lost 8; bases outside the gene matches: 9. CDR3 size: 14 residues.

The V gene is TRBV6-5, the J gene TRBJ2-7; D perhaps matches TRBD1 (5 bases). The CDR3 has 14 residues. In germline, CDR1 is MNHEY, CDR2 SVGAGI. Trimming shortened V by 0 bases and J by 0 bases, and 6 bases separated the two germline ends. DNA of the CDR3: TGTGCCAGCAGTTACTCGACAGTCTCCTACGAGCAGTACTTC. Translated, it gives CASSYSTVSYEQYF.

This rearrangement joins TRBV28 to TRBJ2-7, with 12 bases fitting TRBD1. The CDR3 sequence is 17 residues long. Germline V gene lookup returns CDR1 MDHEN and CDR2 SYDVKM. The V gene end was trimmed by 6 bases and the J gene end by 0 bases; junction bases not matched to a gene: 9. In DNA form, the CDR3 reads TGTGCCAGCAGAAAAGGGGACAGGGGGCCTTACTCCTACGAGCAGTACTTC. Translation: CASRKGDRGPYSYEQYF. Full variable domain (missing parts from reference TRBV28 and TRBJ2-7): DVKVTQSSRYLVKRTGEKVFLECVQDMDHENMFWYRQDPGLGLRLIYFSYDVKMKEKGDIPEGYSVSREKKERFSLILESASTNQTSMYLCASRKGDRGPYSYEQYFGPGTRLTVT.

This rearrangement joins TRBV5-4 to TRBJ2-7; 10 positions match TRBD2. The CDR3 spans 14 residues. CDR1 is SGHNT and CDR2 is YYREEE in the germline V gene (reference sequence). The V segment lost 0 bases and the J segment 8 bases; nucleotides outside the gene matches: 5. The CDR3 here is CASSLGLAGEKQYF. The CDR3 bases are TGTGCCAGCAGCTTGGGCCTAGCGGGAGAGAAGCAGTACTTC.

The rearrangement uses TRBV14 and TRBJ2-3, with 8 bases aligning to TRBD1. Germline loops: CDR1 SGHDN, CDR2 FVKESK. This CDR3 has 16 residues. Germline trimming cut 6 bases from V and 4 bases from J; bases unmatched to any gene: 12. In DNA, the CDR3 is TGTGCCAGCAGAAAAACAGGGGGAGGAAGATCAGATACGCAGTATTTT. Residues: CASRKTGGGRSDTQYF.

V usage is TRBV7-2 and J usage is TRBJ1-1, with D hard to call. The CDR3 is 14 amino acids. Germline-derived CDR1 and CDR2 are SGHTA and FQGNSA. The ends were cut back, 3 bases at V and 0 bases at J, with 8 bases in the middle. As DNA, the CDR3 is TGTGCCAGCAGCTTGGGCGGTATGAACACTGAAGCTTTCTTT. It is translated as CASSLGGMNTEAFF.

This clone was observed a single time. J is TRBJ2-5 and V is TRBV9; 7 nucleotides line up with TRBD1. In germline, CDR1 is SGDLS, CDR2 YYNGEE. This CDR3 comprises 15 residues. The J segment lost 5 bases and the V segment lost 5 bases, leaving 12 bases of the junction unmatched. This CDR3 is CASSLGQADGETQYF. CDR3 nucleotide sequence: TGTGCCAGCAGTTTAGGACAGGCGGATGGGGAGACCCAGTACTTC.

The rearrangement uses TRBV5-6 and TRBJ2-5; D ambiguous. V shed 0 bases and J shed 5 bases, with 5 bases lying between them. The CDR3 length is 12 residues. CDR1 and CDR2 from the germline V gene are SGHDT and YYEEEE. The CDR3 is CASSLEAETQYF. Written as DNA, the CDR3 is TGTGCCAGCAGCTTGGAGGCGGAGACCCAGTACTTC.

The chain employs TRBV11-2 and TRBJ2-1, with 8 positions matching TRBD1. Trimming removed 5 bases from V and 7 bases from J; junction bases left unmatched: 10. This CDR3 has 15 amino acids. Germline CDR1 SGHAT, CDR2 FQNNGV. CDR3 coding DNA: TGTGCCAGCAGCAACAGGGGGAGGTACAAGAATGAGCAGTTCTTC. This translates into CASSNRGRYKNEQFF.

For the CDR3, the DNA is TGTGCCATCAGTGACCCTAACACAGATACGCAGTATTTT. It translates to CAISDPNTDTQYF. The chain is built from TRBV10-3 and TRBJ2-3; D is uncertain. CDR1 is ENHRY, CDR2 SYGVKD, per germline. The length of the CDR3 is 13 residues. V was clipped by 3 bases and J by 2 bases, with 6 bases between them.